Listed below are T cell receptor beta chains from one sample, sequenced in a study of T cell responses to AZD1222 COVID-19 vaccine. The assay was immunoSEQ multiplex PCR, and TCRdb's table has in-frame clones only and misses some. The sample carries 150,000 or so clones, 86% recorded once. The material was peripheral blood, obtained on day 0 of MenACWY control vaccination. These receptors were obtained from an adult in good health. Each CDR3 is given with its conserved first and last residue. D genes are given only for firm matches. Size is omitted from some rows. Given values are once, few, many or a class for expanded clones.

V gene,CDR3 length,D gene,clone size,J gene,CDR3 protein,CDR3 DNA
TRBV5-1,16,NA,NA,TRBJ2-3,CASSSLRAGVTDTQYF,TGCGCCAGCAGCTCACTCAGGGCAGGGGTCACAGATACGCAGTATTTT
TRBV7-8,16,TRBD1,NA,TRBJ1-2,CASSSGGTGINYGYTF,TGTGCCAGCAGCTCCGGGGGGACAGGGATTAACTATGGCTACACCTTC
TRBV7-2,14,TRBD1,NA,TRBJ1-2,CASSAQTGGRGYTF,TGTGCCAGCAGCGCCCAAACAGGGGGCCGTGGCTACACCTTC
TRBV5-4,17,NA,NA,TRBJ1-2,CASSPTGRGRGAYGYTF,TGTGCCAGCAGCCCCACGGGCAGGGGAAGGGGGGCGTATGGCTACACCTTC
TRBV5-4,18,TRBD2,NA,TRBJ2-3,CASSSGTSGRASTDTQYF,TGTGCCAGCAGCTCCGGGACTAGCGGGAGGGCCTCCACAGATACGCAGTATTTT
TRBV27,16,NA,NA,TRBJ1-3,CASSFRPGVSGNTIYF,TGTGCCAGCAGTTTCCGCCCCGGGGTATCAGGAAACACCATATATTTT
TRBV10-3,16,TRBD2,NA,TRBJ2-2,CAINGLAGGATGELFF,TGTGCCATCAACGGACTAGCGGGAGGGGCCACCGGGGAGCTGTTTTTT
TRBV6-5,13,TRBD1,few,TRBJ1-1,CASSLQGSTEAFF,TGTGCCAGCAGTCTACAGGGGAGCACTGAAGCTTTCTTT
TRBV7-9,15,NA,NA,TRBJ2-7,CASRPETSKPYEQYF,TGTGCCAGCAGGCCAGAAACCAGTAAACCCTACGAGCAGTACTTC
TRBV19,14,NA,NA,TRBJ1-3,CASSLQGSGNTIYF,TGTGCCAGTAGTCTACAGGGATCTGGAAACACCATATATTTT
TRBV5-1,12,NA,NA,TRBJ2-5,CASSLETETQYF,TGCGCCAGCAGCTTGGAAACGGAGACCCAGTACTTC
TRBV29-1,12,NA,few,TRBJ2-1,CSVEGGGREQFF,TGCAGCGTTGAAGGAGGCGGTCGTGAGCAGTTCTTC
TRBV5-1,13,NA,NA,TRBJ1-2,CASSRVLNYGYTF,TGCGCCAGCAGCCGGGTATTGAACTATGGCTACACCTTC
TRBV7-2,14,NA,NA,TRBJ1-2,CASSSEQIIYGYTF,TGTGCCAGCAGCTCCGAACAGATTATATATGGCTACACCTTC
TRBV28,14,NA,NA,TRBJ1-6,CASSYEGYDSPLHF,TGTGCCAGCAGCTATGAAGGGTACGATTCACCCCTCCACTTT
TRBV3-1/TRBV3-2,17,NA,NA,TRBJ1-3,CASSLFPPGTPGNTIYF,TGTGCCAGCAGCCTCTTCCCCCCCGGGACGCCTGGAAACACCATATATTTT
TRBV5-1,14,NA,NA,TRBJ2-1,CASRTQGQYNEQFF,TGCGCCAGCAGGACCCAGGGGCAGTACAATGAGCAGTTCTTC
TRBV27,16,NA,NA,TRBJ1-2,CASRLSAQQGVYGYTF,TGTGCCAGCAGGCTCTCGGCCCAACAGGGTGTCTATGGCTACACCTTC
TRBV5-1,15,NA,NA,TRBJ1-1,CASSYEQGLWVEAFF,TGCGCCAGCAGCTATGAACAGGGTTTGTGGGTTGAAGCTTTCTTT
TRBV7-2,13,NA,NA,TRBJ2-7,CASSFAGSYEQYF,TGTGCCAGCAGCTTTGCGGGTTCCTACGAGCAGTACTTC
TRBV2,15,NA,few,TRBJ1-1,CASPTSGSRNTEAFF,TGTGCCAGCCCGACGTCTGGTTCCAGGAACACTGAAGCTTTCTTT
TRBV30,12,NA,NA,TRBJ1-4,CAHREGNEKLFF,TGTGCCCACAGGGAGGGAAATGAAAAACTGTTTTTT
TRBV20-1,11,NA,NA,TRBJ1-1,CSASIGTEAFF,TGCAGTGCTAGTATAGGCACTGAAGCTTTCTTT
TRBV19,16,NA,NA,TRBJ2-3,CASSMRGQNVPDTQYF,TGTGCCAGTAGTATGCGGGGACAGAATGTGCCAGATACGCAGTATTTT
TRBV2,15,NA,NA,TRBJ2-1,CASSEALSASHEQFF,TGTGCCAGCAGTGAAGCCTTATCTGCCAGCCATGAGCAGTTCTTC
TRBV19,17,NA,NA,TRBJ2-7,CASSRRRGQTLPNEQYF,TGTGCCAGTAGCAGACGAAGAGGACAGACCCTACCCAACGAGCAGTACTTC
TRBV11-3,15,TRBD2,NA,TRBJ2-1,CASSVGLAGGNEQFF,TGTGCCAGCAGCGTGGGACTAGCGGGGGGGAATGAGCAGTTCTTC
TRBV5-1,17,TRBD1,NA,TRBJ1-2,CASSPGQGAVTVYGYTF,TGCGCCAGCAGCCCGGGACAGGGGGCGGTTACGGTCTATGGCTACACCTTC
TRBV3-1/TRBV3-2,17,NA,NA,TRBJ1-2,CASSQDSVGRGGYGYTF,TGTGCCAGCAGCCAAGACTCGGTGGGCAGGGGAGGCTATGGCTACACCTTC
TRBV28,13,NA,NA,TRBJ1-2,CASSLGAAYGYTF,TGTGCCAGCAGTTTAGGGGCCGCTTATGGCTACACCTTC
TRBV5-1,16,NA,NA,TRBJ2-2,CASSTLARPNTGELFF,TGCGCCAGCAGCACCCTAGCGCGACCGAACACCGGGGAGCTGTTTTTT
TRBV11-2,14,TRBD1,few,TRBJ1-5,CASSLRTGNQPQHF,TGTGCCAGCAGCCTACGGACAGGGAATCAGCCCCAGCATTTT
TRBV5-1,13,NA,NA,TRBJ1-1,CASRPGPNTEAFF,TGCGCCAGCAGGCCGGGCCCGAACACTGAAGCTTTCTTT
TRBV9,12,NA,few,TRBJ1-1,CASRAMNTEAFF,TGTGCCTCAAGGGCGATGAACACTGAAGCTTTCTTT
TRBV9,16,TRBD2,NA,TRBJ2-2,CASSGLRGTNTGELFF,TGTGCCAGCAGCGGCCTGCGGGGGACCAACACCGGGGAGCTGTTTTTT